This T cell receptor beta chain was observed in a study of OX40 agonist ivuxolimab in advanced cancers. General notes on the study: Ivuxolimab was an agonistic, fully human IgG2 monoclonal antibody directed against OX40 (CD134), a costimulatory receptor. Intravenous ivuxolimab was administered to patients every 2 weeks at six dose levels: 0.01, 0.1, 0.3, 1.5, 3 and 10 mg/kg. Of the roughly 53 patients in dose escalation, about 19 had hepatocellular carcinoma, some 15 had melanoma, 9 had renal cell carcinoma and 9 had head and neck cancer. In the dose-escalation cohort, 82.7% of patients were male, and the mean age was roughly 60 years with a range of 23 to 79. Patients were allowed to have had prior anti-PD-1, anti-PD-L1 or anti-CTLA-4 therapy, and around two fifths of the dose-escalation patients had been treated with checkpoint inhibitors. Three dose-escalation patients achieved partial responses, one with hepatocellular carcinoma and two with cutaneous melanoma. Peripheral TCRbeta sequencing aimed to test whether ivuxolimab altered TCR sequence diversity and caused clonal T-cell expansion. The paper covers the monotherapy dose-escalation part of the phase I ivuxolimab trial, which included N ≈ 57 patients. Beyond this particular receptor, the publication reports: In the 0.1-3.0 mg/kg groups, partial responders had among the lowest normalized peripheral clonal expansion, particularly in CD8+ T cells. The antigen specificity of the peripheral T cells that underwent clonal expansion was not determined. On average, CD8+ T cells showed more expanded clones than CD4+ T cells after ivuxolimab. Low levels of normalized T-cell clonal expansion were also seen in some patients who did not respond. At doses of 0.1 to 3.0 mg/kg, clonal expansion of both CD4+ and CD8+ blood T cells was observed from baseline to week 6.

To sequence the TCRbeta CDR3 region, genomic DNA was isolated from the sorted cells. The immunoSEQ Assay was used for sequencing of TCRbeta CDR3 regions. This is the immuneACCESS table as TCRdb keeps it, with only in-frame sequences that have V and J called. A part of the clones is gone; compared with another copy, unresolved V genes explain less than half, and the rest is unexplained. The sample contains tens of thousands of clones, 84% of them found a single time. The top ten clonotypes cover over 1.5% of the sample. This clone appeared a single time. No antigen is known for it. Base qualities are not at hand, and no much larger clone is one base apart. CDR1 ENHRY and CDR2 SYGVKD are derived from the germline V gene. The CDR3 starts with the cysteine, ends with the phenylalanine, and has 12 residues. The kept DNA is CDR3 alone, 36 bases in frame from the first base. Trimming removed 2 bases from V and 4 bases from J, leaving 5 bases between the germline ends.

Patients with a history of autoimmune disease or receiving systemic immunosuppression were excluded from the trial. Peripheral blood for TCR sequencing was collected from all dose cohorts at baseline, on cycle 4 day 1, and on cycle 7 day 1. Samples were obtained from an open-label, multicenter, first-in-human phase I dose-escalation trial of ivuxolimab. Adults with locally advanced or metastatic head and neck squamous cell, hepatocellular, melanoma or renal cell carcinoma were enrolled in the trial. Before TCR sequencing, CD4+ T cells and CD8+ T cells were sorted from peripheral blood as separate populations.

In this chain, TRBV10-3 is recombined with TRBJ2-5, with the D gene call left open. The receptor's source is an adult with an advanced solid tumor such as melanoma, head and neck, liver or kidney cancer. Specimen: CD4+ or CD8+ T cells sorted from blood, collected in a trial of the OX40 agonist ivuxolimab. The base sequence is TGTGCCATCAGTGAGAACGGAGAGACCCAGTACTTC. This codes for CAISENGETQYF.